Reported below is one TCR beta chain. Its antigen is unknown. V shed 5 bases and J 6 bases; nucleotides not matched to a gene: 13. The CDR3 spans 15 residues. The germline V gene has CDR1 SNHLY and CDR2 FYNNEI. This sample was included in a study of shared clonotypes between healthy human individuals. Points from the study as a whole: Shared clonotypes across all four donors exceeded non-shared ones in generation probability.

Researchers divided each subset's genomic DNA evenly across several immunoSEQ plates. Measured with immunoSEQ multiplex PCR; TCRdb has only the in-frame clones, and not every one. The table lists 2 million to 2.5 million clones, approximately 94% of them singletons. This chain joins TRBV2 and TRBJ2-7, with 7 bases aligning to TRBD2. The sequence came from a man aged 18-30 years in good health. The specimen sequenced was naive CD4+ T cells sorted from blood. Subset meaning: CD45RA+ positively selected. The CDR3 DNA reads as TGTGCCAGCAGTCCCCGACTAGCAGGGACTGCCGAGCAGTACTTC. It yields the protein CASSPRLAGTAEQYF.